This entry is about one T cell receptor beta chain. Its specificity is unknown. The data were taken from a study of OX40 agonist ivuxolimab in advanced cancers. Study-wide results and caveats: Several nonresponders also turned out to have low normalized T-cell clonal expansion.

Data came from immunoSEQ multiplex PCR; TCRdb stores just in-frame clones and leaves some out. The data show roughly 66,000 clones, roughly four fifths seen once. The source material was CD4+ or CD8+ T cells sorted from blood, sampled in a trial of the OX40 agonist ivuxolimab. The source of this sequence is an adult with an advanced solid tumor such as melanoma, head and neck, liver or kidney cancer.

The chain's CDR3 is CASSSTSGRWSYEQYF. CDR3 DNA sequence: TGTGCCAGCAGCTCGACTAGCGGGAGGTGGAGCTACGAGCAGTACTTC. The chain couples TRBV7-9 to TRBJ2-7, with TRBD2 identical over 13 bases. V trimming: 4 bases; J trimming: 3 bases; junction bases outside the gene matches: 6. The germline CDR1 and CDR2 sequences are SEHNR and FQNEAQ (reference sequence). The CDR3 sequence is 16 residues long.